A selection of T cell receptor beta chains follows, all from one sample in a study of T cell responses to AZD1222 COVID-19 vaccine. Repertoires were generated with immunoSEQ multiplex PCR, while TCRdb's copy carries only in-frame clones and drops some. Of roughly 180,000 clones listed, approximately 86% are singletons. The sample in question was peripheral blood, obtained on day 0 of AZD1222 vaccination. The source is an adult in good health. The CDR3 runs from the conserved cysteine through the conserved F or W. D genes are given only for firm matches. Clone size is shown for a subset of rows, as once, few, many or a class of expanded clone.

V	size	J	D	CDR3	DNA
TRBV7-9	NA	TRBJ2-7	NA	CASSLYGSGDEQYF	TGTGCCAGCAGCTTATACGGGAGTGGAGACGAGCAGTACTTC
TRBV19	NA	TRBJ1-1	NA	CAISSSHGDTEAFF	TGTGCCATCTCATCGAGCCATGGGGACACTGAAGCTTTCTTT
TRBV6-5	NA	TRBJ1-1	NA	CASSFQGRTEAFF	TGTGCCAGCAGTTTCCAGGGACGAACTGAAGCTTTCTTT
TRBV7-2	few	TRBJ1-1	NA	CAISGVGGTEAFF	TGTGCCATTTCAGGGGTGGGTGGCACTGAAGCTTTCTTT
TRBV7-3	NA	TRBJ2-2	NA	CASSLHPQNTGELFF	TGTGCCAGCAGCTTACATCCCCAGAACACCGGGGAGCTGTTTTTT
TRBV6-1	NA	TRBJ1-5	NA	CASSATWDGSNQPQHF	TGTGCCAGCAGTGCTACCTGGGACGGAAGCAATCAGCCCCAGCATTTT
TRBV7-2	once	TRBJ1-6	NA	CASSLRELNSPLHF	TGTGCCAGCAGCCTCCGGGAATTAAATTCACCCCTCCACTTT
TRBV5-4	NA	TRBJ1-4	TRBD1	CASSARTGGFVSEKLFF	TGTGCCAGCAGCGCTCGGACAGGGGGGTTCGTTTCTGAAAAACTGTTTTTT
TRBV28	NA	TRBJ2-7	NA	CASSLVDSYEQYF	TGTGCCAGCAGTTTAGTGGATTCCTACGAGCAGTACTTC
TRBV19	NA	TRBJ2-2	TRBD1	CASRTGSSGELFF	TGTGCCAGTAGGACAGGGAGTTCCGGGGAGCTGTTTTTT
TRBV2	NA	TRBJ2-1	TRBD2	CASKLGAGGWLSEQFF	TGTGCCAGCAAGTTGGGAGCGGGAGGGTGGTTGAGTGAGCAGTTCTTC
TRBV6-5	few	TRBJ1-3	TRBD1	CASSWDRGPGNTIYF	TGTGCCAGCAGTTGGGACAGGGGGCCTGGAAACACCATATATTTT
TRBV3-1/TRBV3-2	NA	TRBJ2-7	TRBD2	CASSQLGLAGYEQYF	TGTGCCAGCAGCCAACTAGGACTAGCGGGTTACGAGCAGTACTTC
TRBV19	NA	TRBJ1-5	TRBD1	CASSAGGLAPQHF	TGTGCCAGTTCCGCAGGGGGTTTAGCGCCCCAGCATTTT
TRBV28	NA	TRBJ2-5	NA	CASSRGAGRQETQYF	TGTGCCAGCAGCCGAGGGGCAGGGAGGCAAGAGACCCAGTACTTC
TRBV7-2	NA	TRBJ1-1	TRBD1	CASRFQGAGGNTEAFF	TGTGCCAGCAGGTTTCAGGGGGCAGGAGGGAACACTGAAGCTTTCTTT
TRBV3-1/TRBV3-2	NA	TRBJ1-4	TRBD1	CASSPVGQGRTNEKLFF	TGTGCCAGCAGCCCGGTAGGACAGGGGAGAACTAATGAAAAACTGTTTTTT
TRBV3-1/TRBV3-2	NA	TRBJ1-1	NA	CASSQSGFNTEAFF	TGTGCCAGCAGCCAATCCGGGTTCAACACTGAAGCTTTCTTT
TRBV3-1/TRBV3-2	once	TRBJ1-2	NA	CASSHREGHIYGYTF	TGTGCCAGCAGCCATCGAGAAGGACACATCTATGGCTACACCTTC
TRBV2	NA	TRBJ2-7	NA	CASSKYEQYF	TGTGCCAGCAGTAAGTACGAGCAGTACTTC
TRBV27	NA	TRBJ1-2	NA	CASSPNWDGTDHGYTF	TGTGCCAGCAGTCCGAACTGGGACGGAACTGACCATGGCTACACCTTC
TRBV11-2	NA	TRBJ2-7	NA	CASISRGSGSYEQYF	TGTGCCAGCATCTCACGGGGTTCCGGTTCCTACGAGCAGTACTTC
TRBV19	NA	TRBJ1-5	NA	CASKPKGLGNQPQHF	TGTGCCAGTAAACCGAAGGGGTTAGGGAATCAGCCCCAGCATTTT
TRBV2	NA	TRBJ1-5	TRBD1	CASSRGTGGNQPQHF	TGTGCCAGCAGTCGAGGGACAGGGGGCAATCAGCCCCAGCATTTT
TRBV11-2	NA	TRBJ1-5	TRBD1	CASSLGQGGQPQHF	TGTGCCAGCAGCTTAGGACAGGGGGGGCAGCCCCAGCATTTT
TRBV5-1	NA	TRBJ1-6	TRBD1	CASSPGQEYNSPLHF	TGCGCCAGCAGCCCAGGACAGGAGTATAATTCACCCCTCCACTTT
TRBV2	NA	TRBJ2-1	TRBD2	CASSPGGGTYNEQFF	TGTGCCAGCAGCCCCGGGGGGGGAACCTACAATGAGCAGTTCTTC
TRBV7-9	NA	TRBJ1-3	NA	CASSLDGNTIYF	TGTGCCAGCAGCTTAGACGGAAACACCATATATTTT